The sequence of this TCR beta chain was determined in a study of T-cell memory formation after mild COVID-19 listed by TCRdb under 2021. Study-level background: Most TCR sequence clusters were specific to one of the two donors. Longitudinal TCRalpha and TCRbeta repertoire sequencing tracked T-cell clones expanding and contracting after mild COVID-19 in two donors. Two young, previously healthy adult volunteers made up the cohort, one male and one female. Study-wide findings and limitations: Clones contracting from day 15 to 85 had balanced CD4/CD8 phenotypes, while a second wave expanding from day 15 to 37 was biased towards CD4+. Contracting CD4+ clones turned up mainly in the CM and EM memory subsets, whereas EMRA was where CD8+ clones were enriched. The study included only two mild cases, and larger cohorts that include severe cases with pre-infection samples were judged to be necessary. The second-wave clones that peaked on day 37 were not confirmed to be SARS-CoV-2 specific. The detection of some responding clones in pre-infection memory suggests that pre-existing cross-reactive memory T cells joined the SARS-CoV-2 response.

Reading from cysteine to phenylalanine, the CDR3 counts 13 amino acids. The entry retains the CDR3 DNA only, 39 bases that are in frame from base 1. Sequences SGDLS (CDR1) and YYNGEE (CDR2) are obtained from the germline V gene. V is reduced by 4 bases and J by 3 bases, leaving a spacing of 10 bases between them. PBMCs were isolated by Ficoll-Paque density gradient centrifugation. Worth noting for this clonotype: No antigen is known for it. It has no much larger one-base neighbor in the sample; base qualities were not kept.

The run used an Illumina NovaSeq 6000. Using 5'RACE with constant-segment primers, TCRalpha and TCRbeta cDNA libraries were constructed, with sample barcodes and unique molecular identifiers added in the process. RNA was extracted from every sample with Trizol reagent. The libraries were amplified in two PCR steps, and the second step added a second sample barcode and Illumina TruSeq adapters. Sequencing of the libraries was done on an Illumina NovaSeq, producing 2 x 150 bp paired-end reads. Concerning the study's data processing: With migec v1.2.7, reads were demultiplexed and then collapsed into UMI-guided consensus sequences. Using mixcr v2.1.11, the UMI consensuses were aligned to TRA and TRB V and J templates and assembled into clonotypes. A clonotype was counted as expanded or contracted only when both edgeR and NoisET called the clonotype significant, with the noise models trained on biological replicates. For edgeR calls, a false discovery rate-adjusted p below 0.01 and a log2 fold-change threshold of 1 were applied. As an exploratory analysis of dynamics, max-normalized trajectories of the 1000 most abundant clonotypes were examined with PCA combined with hierarchical clustering. Separately sequenced CD4+ and CD8+ repertoires were used to assign the CD4 or CD8 phenotype of responding clones. Clones were called with MiXCR by TCRdb after fastp trimmed the public reads at Q25, and only in-frame beta chains were retained. Each CDR3 protein gets just one entry, which takes the most common genes and DNA from the rows behind it. TCRdb's processing, not the authors' own work, is the source of the V and J calls. The sample table contains 110,000 to 150,000 distinct CDR3 sequences; only one count was recorded for almost 25% of them. Jointly, the top ten make up roughly a quarter of the sample.

This receptor was identified in an adult woman who had mild COVID-19 (a few samples of this study predate the infection). The sample titles of this study are shuffled in the database, so cell type and time point are left out; the donor was told from shared clones. The specimen was PBMCs or a T cell subset sorted from them (not recorded which). The chain couples TRBV9 to TRBJ1-2; TRBD1 is perhaps the D gene, given 5 matching bases. The DNA sequence is as follows: TGTGCCAGCAGCTTAGCGGGGGACTATGGCTACACCTTC. It codes for CASSLAGDYGYTF.